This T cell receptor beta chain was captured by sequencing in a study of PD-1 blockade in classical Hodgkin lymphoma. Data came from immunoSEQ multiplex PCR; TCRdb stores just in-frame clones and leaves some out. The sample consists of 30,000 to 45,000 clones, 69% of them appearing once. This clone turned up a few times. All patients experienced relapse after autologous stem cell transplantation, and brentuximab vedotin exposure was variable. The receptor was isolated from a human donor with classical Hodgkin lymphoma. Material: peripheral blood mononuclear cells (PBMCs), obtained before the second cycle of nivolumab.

CDR3 amino acids: CASSLPGASAYEQYF. The CDR3 region has the DNA TGTGCCAGCAGTCTACCCGGGGCCTCCGCCTACGAGCAGTACTTC. V gene TRBV28 combines with J gene TRBJ2-7; D is perhaps TRBD1 or TRBD2 (5 bases each). V dropped 5 bases and J dropped 2 bases, with 16 bases sitting between them. Germline V lookup: CDR1 MDHEN, CDR2 SYDVKM. There are 15 residues in the CDR3.